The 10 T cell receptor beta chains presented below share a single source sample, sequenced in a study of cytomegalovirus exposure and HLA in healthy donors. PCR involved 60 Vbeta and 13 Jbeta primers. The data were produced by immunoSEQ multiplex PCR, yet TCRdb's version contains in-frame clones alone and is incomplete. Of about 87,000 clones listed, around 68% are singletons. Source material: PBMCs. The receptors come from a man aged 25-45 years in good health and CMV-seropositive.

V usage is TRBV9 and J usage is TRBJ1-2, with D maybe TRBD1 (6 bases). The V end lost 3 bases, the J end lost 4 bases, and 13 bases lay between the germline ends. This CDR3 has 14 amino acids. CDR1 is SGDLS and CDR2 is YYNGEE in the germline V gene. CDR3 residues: CASSEGDGLYGYTF. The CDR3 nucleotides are TGTGCCAGCAGCGAGGGGGACGGACTCTATGGCTACACCTTC.

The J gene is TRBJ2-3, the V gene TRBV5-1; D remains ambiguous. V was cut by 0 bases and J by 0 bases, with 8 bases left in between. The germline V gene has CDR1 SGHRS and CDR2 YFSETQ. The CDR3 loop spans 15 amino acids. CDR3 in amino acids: CASSLVPTSTDTQYF. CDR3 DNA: TGCGCCAGCAGCTTGGTACCAACTAGCACAGATACGCAGTATTTT.

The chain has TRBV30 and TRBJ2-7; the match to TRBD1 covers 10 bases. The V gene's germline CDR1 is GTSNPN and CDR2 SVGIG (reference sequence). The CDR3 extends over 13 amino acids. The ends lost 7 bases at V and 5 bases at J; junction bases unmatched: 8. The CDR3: CASRDRGLDEQYF. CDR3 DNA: TGTGCCTCCCGGGACAGGGGACTTGACGAGCAGTACTTC.

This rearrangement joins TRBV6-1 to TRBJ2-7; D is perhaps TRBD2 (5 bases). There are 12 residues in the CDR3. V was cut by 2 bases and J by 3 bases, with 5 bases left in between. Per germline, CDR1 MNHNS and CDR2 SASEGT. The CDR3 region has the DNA TGTGCCAGCAGTGAACGGGGCTACGAGCAGTACTTC. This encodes CASSERGYEQYF.

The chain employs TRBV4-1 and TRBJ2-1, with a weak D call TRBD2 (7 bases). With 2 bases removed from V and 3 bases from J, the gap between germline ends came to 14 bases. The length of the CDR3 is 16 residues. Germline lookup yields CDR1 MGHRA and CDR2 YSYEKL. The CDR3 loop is CASSQSGGQVYNEQFF. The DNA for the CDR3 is TGCGCCAGCAGCCAATCGGGGGGCCAAGTCTACAATGAGCAGTTCTTC.

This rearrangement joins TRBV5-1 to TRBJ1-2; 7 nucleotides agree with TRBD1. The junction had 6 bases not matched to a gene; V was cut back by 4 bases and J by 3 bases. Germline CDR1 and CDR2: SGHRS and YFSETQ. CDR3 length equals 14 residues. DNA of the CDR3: TGCGCCAGCAGCAAATCCGGGACAGACTATGGCTACACCTTC. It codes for CASSKSGTDYGYTF.

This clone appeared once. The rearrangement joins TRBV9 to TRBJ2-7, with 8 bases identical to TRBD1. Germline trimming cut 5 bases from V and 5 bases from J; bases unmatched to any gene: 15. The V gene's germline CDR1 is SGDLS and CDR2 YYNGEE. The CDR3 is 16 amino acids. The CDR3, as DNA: TGTGCCAGCAGTGTAACCCCCGAGACAGGGGTCCACGAGCAGTACTTC. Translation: CASSVTPETGVHEQYF.

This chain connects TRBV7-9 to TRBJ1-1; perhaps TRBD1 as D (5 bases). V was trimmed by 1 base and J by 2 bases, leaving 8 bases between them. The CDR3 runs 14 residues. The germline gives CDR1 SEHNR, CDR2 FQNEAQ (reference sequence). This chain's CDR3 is CASSLEGANTEAFF. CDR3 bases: TGTGCCAGCAGCTTAGAAGGGGCCAACACTGAAGCTTTCTTT.

The CDR3 here is CASSLDRSRGGGNEQFF. CDR3 in DNA: TGCGCCAGCAGCTTGGATCGGTCGCGGGGGGGCGGAAATGAGCAGTTCTTC. This chain uses TRBV5-1 with TRBJ2-1; 9 bases line up with TRBD2. CDR1 is SGHRS and CDR2 is YFSETQ in the germline V gene. This CDR3 is built from 17 residues. J gave up 7 bases and V 0 bases, and 11 bases lay outside the gene matches. Supplemented by reference TRBV5-1 and TRBJ2-1, the full variable domain reads KAGVTQTPRYLIKTRGQQVTLSCSPISGHRSVSWYQQTPGQGLQFLFEYFSETQRNKGNFPGRFSGRQFSNSRSEMNVSTLELGDSALYLCASSLDRSRGGGNEQFFGPGTRLTVL.

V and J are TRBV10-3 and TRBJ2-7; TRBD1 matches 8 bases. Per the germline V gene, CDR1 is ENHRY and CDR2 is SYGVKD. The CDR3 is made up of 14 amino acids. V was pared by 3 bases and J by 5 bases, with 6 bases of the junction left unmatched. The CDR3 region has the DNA TGTGCCATCAGTGATTTGACAGGGGTCAACGAGCAGTACTTC. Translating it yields CAISDLTGVNEQYF.